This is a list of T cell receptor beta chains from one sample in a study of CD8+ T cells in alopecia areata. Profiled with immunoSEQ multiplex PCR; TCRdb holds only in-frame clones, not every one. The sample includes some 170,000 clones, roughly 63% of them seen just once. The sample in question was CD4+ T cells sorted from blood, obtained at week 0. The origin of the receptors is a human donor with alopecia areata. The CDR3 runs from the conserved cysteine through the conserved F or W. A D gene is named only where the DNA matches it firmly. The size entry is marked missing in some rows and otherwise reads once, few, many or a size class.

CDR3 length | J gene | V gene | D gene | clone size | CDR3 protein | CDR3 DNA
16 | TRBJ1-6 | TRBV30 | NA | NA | CAWSLTRTGTGSPLHF | TGTGCCTGGAGTCTTACTCGGACGGGGACGGGATCACCCCTCCACTTT
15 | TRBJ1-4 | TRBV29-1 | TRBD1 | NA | CSVLRTGSTNEKLFF | TGCAGCGTACTAAGGACAGGATCAACTAATGAAAAACTGTTTTTT
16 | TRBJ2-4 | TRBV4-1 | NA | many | CASSQVSPSGGNIQYF | TGCGCCAGCAGCCAAGTTTCTCCCAGCGGCGGAAACATTCAGTACTTC
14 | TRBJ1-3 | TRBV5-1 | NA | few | CASSPQGSGNTIYF | TGCGCCAGCAGCCCTCAGGGTTCTGGAAACACCATATATTTT
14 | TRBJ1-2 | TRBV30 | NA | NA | CAWSVLGGFEGYTF | TGTGCCTGGAGTGTCTTAGGAGGGTTTGAAGGCTACACCTTC
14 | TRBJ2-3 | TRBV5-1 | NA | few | CASSLDPSTDTQYF | TGCGCCAGCAGCTTGGACCCTAGCACAGATACGCAGTATTTT
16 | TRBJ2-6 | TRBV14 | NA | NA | CASSRIGPSGANVLTF | TGTGCCAGCAGCCGTATCGGGCCTTCTGGGGCCAACGTCCTGACTTTC
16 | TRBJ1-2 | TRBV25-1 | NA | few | CASSPLSRQPLYGYTF | TGTGCCAGCAGCCCCCTATCCAGACAGCCTCTCTATGGCTACACCTTC
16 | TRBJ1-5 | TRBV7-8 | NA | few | CASSKSGGTSNQPQHF | TGTGCCAGCAGCAAAAGTGGGGGTACGAGCAATCAGCCCCAGCATTTT
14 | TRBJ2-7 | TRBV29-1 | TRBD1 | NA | CSVGLTGISYEQYF | TGCAGCGTTGGCCTGACAGGGATCTCCTACGAGCAGTACTTC
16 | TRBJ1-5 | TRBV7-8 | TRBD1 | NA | CASSLESGQVNQPQHF | TGTGCCAGCAGCTTGGAGTCGGGACAGGTTAATCAGCCCCAGCATTTT
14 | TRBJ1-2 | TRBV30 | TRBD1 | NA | CAWSTGTGESGYTF | TGTGCCTGGAGCACTGGGACAGGGGAGTCTGGCTACACCTTC
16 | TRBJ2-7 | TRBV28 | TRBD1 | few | CASTTAAGTGLREQYF | TGTGCCAGCACCACAGCGGCAGGGACAGGTTTAAGGGAGCAGTACTTC
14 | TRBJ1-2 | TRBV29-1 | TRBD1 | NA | CSVESGQGVYGYTF | TGCAGCGTTGAATCTGGACAGGGGGTTTATGGCTACACCTTC